A single sample gave rise to the 15 T cell receptor beta chains below, sequenced in a study of cytomegalovirus exposure and HLA in healthy donors. The repertoire was sequenced with immunoSEQ multiplex PCR; TCRdb's copy has only in-frame clones and lacks some. The sample shows approximately 300,000 clones, roughly 89% of them seen only once. The sequenced sample was PBMCs. These receptors all stem from a woman aged 18-29 years in good health and CMV-seronegative.

The chain is built from TRBV6-1 and TRBJ2-2, with 7 bases matching TRBD2. Losses at the gene ends were 0 bases for V and 9 bases for J; bases not matched to a gene: 10. The germline CDR1 and CDR2 sequences are MNHNS and SASEGT. This CDR3 comprises 16 residues. The CDR3 bases are TGTGCCAGCAGTGAAGCAGTGGGAGGGCCAGTTCGGGAGCTGTTTTTT. As protein: CASSEAVGGPVRELFF.

V and J are TRBV7-2 and TRBJ2-7; TRBD2 aligns across 11 bases. The CDR3 sequence is 16 residues long. Trimming took 4 bases from V and 3 from J; bases not matched to a gene: 8. Germline CDR1 reads SGHTA; CDR2 reads FQGNSA. The CDR3 here is CASSSGTSGLYYEQYF. In DNA, the CDR3 is TGTGCCAGCAGCTCAGGGACTAGCGGCCTCTACTACGAGCAGTACTTC.

The chain employs TRBV6-1 and TRBJ2-1; TRBD2 is a possible D gene (6 bases). CDR1 MNHNS and CDR2 SASEGT come from the germline V gene. Trimming removed 3 bases from V and 6 bases from J, with 12 bases in between. This CDR3 is built from 14 residues. The CDR3 sequence is CASSDPLASNEQFF. The CDR3 DNA follows: TGTGCCAGCAGTGACCCGCTAGCGAGCAATGAGCAGTTCTTC.

The J gene is TRBJ2-1, the V gene TRBV5-5; D is perhaps TRBD1 (6 bases). V lost 2 bases and J 7 bases, leaving 19 bases between the germline ends. The CDR3 sequence is 16 residues long. The V gene's germline CDR1 is SGHKS and CDR2 YYEKEE (reference sequence). This CDR3 reads CASSFFRGSFENEQFF. CDR3 nucleotide sequence: TGTGCCAGCAGCTTTTTTAGGGGGAGTTTTGAAAATGAGCAGTTCTTC. Supplemented by reference TRBV5-5 and TRBJ2-1, the full variable domain reads DAGVTQSPTHLIKTRGQQVTLRCSPISGHKSVSWYQQVLGQGPQFIFQYYEKEERGRGNFPDRFSARQFPNYSSELNVNALLLGDSALYLCASSFFRGSFENEQFFGPGTRLTVL.

The chain couples TRBV7-9 to TRBJ1-5; D gene uncertain. The CDR3 spans 14 residues. From germline, CDR1 is SEHNR and CDR2 FQNEAQ (reference sequence). The ends were cut back, 5 bases at V and 7 bases at J, with 15 bases in the middle. The CDR3 DNA reads as TGTGCCAGCAGCCCAGACGAGGGCGAGCAGCCCCAGCATTTT. Translating it yields CASSPDEGEQPQHF.

The chain is built from TRBV11-2 and TRBJ2-7, with D possibly being TRBD1 (6 bases). The V end was cut by 3 bases, the J end by 2 bases, with 8 bases between. This CDR3 is built from 13 residues. Germline-derived CDR1 and CDR2 are SGHAT and FQNNGV. The CDR3 coding sequence is TGTGCCAGCAGCTTGAAGGGGGCCTACGAGCAGTACTTC. Its translation is CASSLKGAYEQYF.

The chain joins TRBV18 to TRBJ2-2; 9 bases agree with TRBD2. Germline lookup yields CDR1 KGHSH and CDR2 LQKENI. This CDR3 has 19 residues. Trimming at V came to 1 base and at J to 4 bases, leaving 13 bases not matched to a gene. CDR3 in amino acids: CASSPRRVGGRAVTGELFF. The CDR3 bases are TGTGCCAGCTCACCACGTCGGGTCGGCGGGAGGGCCGTCACCGGGGAGCTGTTTTTT.

This chain joins TRBV27 and TRBJ2-2; TRBD2 agrees at 7 bases. J lost 1 base, V lost 4 bases, and 6 bases had no gene match. Germline CDR1 is MNHEY and CDR2 is SMNVEV (reference sequence). The CDR3 is 16 amino acids. CDR3 loop: CASSSQRELNTGELFF. The CDR3 DNA reads as TGTGCCAGCAGTTCCCAGCGGGAACTGAACACCGGGGAGCTGTTTTTT.

V gene TRBV13 combines with J gene TRBJ2-2, with D maybe TRBD2 (5 bases). This CDR3 spans 15 amino acids. Germline V lookup: CDR1 PRHDT, CDR2 FYEKMQ (reference sequence). The V end lost 0 bases, the J end lost 8 bases, and 13 bases lay between the germline ends. The CDR3 reads CASSLGGGARGELFF. The DNA for the CDR3 is TGTGCCAGCAGCTTAGGCGGAGGTGCTAGGGGGGAGCTGTTTTTT.

The chain combines TRBV6-5 with TRBJ1-3, with D possibly matching TRBD1 (6 bases). Germline CDR1 MNHEY, CDR2 SVGAGI. With 9 bases removed from V and 4 bases from J, the gap between germline ends came to 16 bases. The CDR3 consists of 14 residues. CDR3 amino acids: CASTRGWSGNTIYF. CDR3 in DNA: TGTGCCAGTACGAGGGGGTGGAGCGGAAACACCATATATTTT.

This chain uses TRBV6-6 with TRBJ2-1; D is uncertain. V was pared by 0 bases and J by 0 bases, with 9 bases between. The CDR3 runs 16 residues. CDR1 is MNHNY, CDR2 SVGAGI, per germline (reference sequence). CDR3 in amino acids: CASSYSSRVSYNEQFF. CDR3 nucleotides: TGTGCCAGCAGTTACTCGTCGAGAGTCTCCTACAATGAGCAGTTCTTC.

The chain links TRBV4-3 to TRBJ2-2; D remains unclear. V lost 0 bases, J lost 0 bases, and 14 bases lay in between. CDR1 is LGHNA and CDR2 is YSLEER in the germline V gene. The CDR3 has 18 amino acids. The CDR3 loop is CASSQESLQATNTGELFF. The DNA for the CDR3 is TGCGCCAGCAGCCAAGAGTCCCTTCAGGCAACGAACACCGGGGAGCTGTTTTTT.

The CDR3 DNA reads TGCGCCAGCAGCCAAGTGTCCGGGACCTACAATGAGCAGTTCTTC. Its translation: CASSQVSGTYNEQFF. V is TRBV4-3 and J is TRBJ2-1, with a weak D call TRBD2 (5 bases). Per germline, CDR1 LGHNA and CDR2 YSLEER. The CDR3 extends over 15 amino acids. V was pared by 1 base and J by 2 bases, with 9 bases between.

The chain has TRBV15 and TRBJ2-5; 8 nucleotides match TRBD1. CDR1 is LNHNV, CDR2 YYDKDF, per germline (reference sequence). V was clipped by 1 base and J by 1 base; unmatched bases: 2. This CDR3 has 15 residues. The CDR3: CATSRGGQVQETQYF. CDR3 DNA sequence: TGTGCCACCAGCAGAGGGGGACAGGTCCAAGAGACCCAGTACTTC. The full variable domain, rest sourced from reference TRBV15 and TRBJ2-5, is DAMVIQNPRYQVTQFGKPVTLSCSQTLNHNVMYWYQQKSSQAPKLLFHYYDKDFNNEADTPDNFQSRRPNTSFCFLDIRSPGLGDTAMYLCATSRGGQVQETQYFGPGTRLLVL.

This clone was detected only once. V usage is TRBV2 and J usage is TRBJ2-3; TRBD2 matches at 13 bases. The CDR3 covers 19 residues. CDR1 is SNHLY and CDR2 is FYNNEI in the germline V gene. After removal of 6 bases from V and 0 bases from J, the junction contained 12 bases not matched to a gene. In DNA form, the CDR3 reads TGTGCCAGCAGGACGGGACTAGCGGGGTTCGTGTTTAGCACAGATACGCAGTATTTT. Amino acid sequence: CASRTGLAGFVFSTDTQYF.